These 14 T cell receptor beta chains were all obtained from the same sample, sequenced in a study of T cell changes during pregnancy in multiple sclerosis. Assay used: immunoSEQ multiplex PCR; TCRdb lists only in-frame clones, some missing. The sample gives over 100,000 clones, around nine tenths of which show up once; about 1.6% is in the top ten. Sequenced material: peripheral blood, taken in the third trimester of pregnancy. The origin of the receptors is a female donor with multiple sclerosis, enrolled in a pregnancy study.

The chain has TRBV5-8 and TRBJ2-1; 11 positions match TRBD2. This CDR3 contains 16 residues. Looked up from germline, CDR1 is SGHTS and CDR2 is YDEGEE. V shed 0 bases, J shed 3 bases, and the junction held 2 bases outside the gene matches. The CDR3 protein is CASSLAGTSGYNEQFF. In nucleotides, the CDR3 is TGTGCCAGCAGCTTGGCCGGGACTAGCGGCTACAATGAGCAGTTCTTC. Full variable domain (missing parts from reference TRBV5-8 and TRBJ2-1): EAGVTQSPTHLIKTRGQQATLRCSPISGHTSVYWYQQALGLGLQFLLWYDEGEERNRGNFPPRFSGRQFPNYSSELNVNALELEDSALYLCASSLAGTSGYNEQFFGPGTRLTVL.

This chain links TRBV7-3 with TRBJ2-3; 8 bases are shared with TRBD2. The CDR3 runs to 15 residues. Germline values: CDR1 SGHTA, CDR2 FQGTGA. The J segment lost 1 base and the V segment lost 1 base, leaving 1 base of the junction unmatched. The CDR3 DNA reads TGTGCCAGCAGCTTAAAACTAGCGGGCACAGATACGCAGTATTTT. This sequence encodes CASSLKLAGTDTQYF.

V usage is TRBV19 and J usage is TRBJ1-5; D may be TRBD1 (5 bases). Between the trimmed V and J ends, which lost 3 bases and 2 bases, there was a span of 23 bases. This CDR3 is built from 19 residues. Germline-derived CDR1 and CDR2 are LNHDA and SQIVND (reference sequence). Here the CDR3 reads CASSIDQETFKGGNQPQHF. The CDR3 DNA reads TGTGCCAGTAGTATTGACCAGGAAACCTTTAAAGGGGGCAATCAGCCCCAGCATTTT.

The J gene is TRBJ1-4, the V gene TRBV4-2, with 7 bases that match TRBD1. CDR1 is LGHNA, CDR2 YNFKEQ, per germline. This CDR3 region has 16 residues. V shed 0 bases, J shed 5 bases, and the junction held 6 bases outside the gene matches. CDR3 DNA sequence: TGTGCCAGCAGCCAAGATGGGGGACAGCGGAATGAAAAACTGTTTTTT. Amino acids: CASSQDGGQRNEKLFF.

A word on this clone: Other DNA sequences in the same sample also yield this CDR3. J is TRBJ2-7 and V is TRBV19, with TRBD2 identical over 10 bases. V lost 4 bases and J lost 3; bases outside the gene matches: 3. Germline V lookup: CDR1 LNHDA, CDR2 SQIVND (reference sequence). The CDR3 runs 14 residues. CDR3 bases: TGTGCCAGTAGTAGGACTAGCGGAAACTACGAGCAGTACTTC. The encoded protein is CASSRTSGNYEQYF.

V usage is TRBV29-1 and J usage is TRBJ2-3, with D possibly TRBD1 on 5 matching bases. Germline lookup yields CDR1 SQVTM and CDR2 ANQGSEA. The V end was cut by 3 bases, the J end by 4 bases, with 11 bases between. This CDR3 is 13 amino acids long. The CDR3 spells CSVDQGVADTQYF. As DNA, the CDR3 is TGCAGCGTTGATCAGGGTGTTGCAGATACGCAGTATTTT.

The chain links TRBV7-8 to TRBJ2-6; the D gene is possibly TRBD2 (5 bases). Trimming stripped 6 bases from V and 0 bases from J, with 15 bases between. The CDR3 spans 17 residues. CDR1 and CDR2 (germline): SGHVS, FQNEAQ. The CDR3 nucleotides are TGTGCCAGCAGTCCTCTAGCTGATTACTCTGGGGCCAACGTCCTGACTTTC. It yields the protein CASSPLADYSGANVLTF.

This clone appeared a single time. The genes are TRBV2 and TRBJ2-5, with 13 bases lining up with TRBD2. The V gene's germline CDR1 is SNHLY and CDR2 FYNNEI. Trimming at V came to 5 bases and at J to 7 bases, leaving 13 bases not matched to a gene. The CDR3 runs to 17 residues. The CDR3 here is CASSTGLAGSGEGTQYF. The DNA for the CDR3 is TGTGCCAGCAGTACGGGACTAGCGGGATCAGGGGAGGGGACCCAGTACTTC. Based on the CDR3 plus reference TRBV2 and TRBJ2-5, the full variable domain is EPEVTQTPSHQVTQMGQEVILRCVPISNHLYFYWYRQILGQKVEFLVSFYNNEISEKSEIFDDQFSVERPDGSNFTLKIRSTKLEDSAMYFCASSTGLAGSGEGTQYFGPGTRLLVL.

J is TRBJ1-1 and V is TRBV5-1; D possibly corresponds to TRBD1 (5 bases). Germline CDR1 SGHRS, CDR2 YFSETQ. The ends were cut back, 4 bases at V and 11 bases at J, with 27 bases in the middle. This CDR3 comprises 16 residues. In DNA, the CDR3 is TGCGCCAGCAGCCCCAGTGGAGGGGCGGTGGGGTTGGGGGCTTTCTTT. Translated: CASSPSGGAVGLGAFF.

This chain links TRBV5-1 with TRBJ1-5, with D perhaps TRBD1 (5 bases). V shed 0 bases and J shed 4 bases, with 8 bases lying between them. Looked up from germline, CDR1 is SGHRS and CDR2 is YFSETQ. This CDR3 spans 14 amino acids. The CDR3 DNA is TGCGCCAGCAGCTTGGGGACATTTAATCAGCCCCAGCATTTT. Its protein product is CASSLGTFNQPQHF.

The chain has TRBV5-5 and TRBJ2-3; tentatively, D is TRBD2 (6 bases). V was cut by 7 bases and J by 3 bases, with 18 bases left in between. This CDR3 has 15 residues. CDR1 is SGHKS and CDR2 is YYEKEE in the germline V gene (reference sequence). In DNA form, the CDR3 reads TGTGCCAGCGCCACGGACGGAGGGAGTACAGATACGCAGTATTTT. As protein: CASATDGGSTDTQYF.

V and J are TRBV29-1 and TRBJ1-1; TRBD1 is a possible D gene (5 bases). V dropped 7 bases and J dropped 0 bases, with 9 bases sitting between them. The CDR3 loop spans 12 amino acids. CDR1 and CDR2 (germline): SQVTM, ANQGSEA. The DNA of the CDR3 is TGCAGCGCGGACAAGCTGAACACTGAAGCTTTCTTT. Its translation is CSADKLNTEAFF. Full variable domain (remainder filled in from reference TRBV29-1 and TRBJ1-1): SAVISQKPSRDICQRGTSLTIQCQVDSQVTMMFWYRQQPGQSLTLIATANQGSEATYESGFVIDKFPISRPNLTFSTLTVSNMSPEDSSIYLCSADKLNTEAFFGQGTRLTVV.

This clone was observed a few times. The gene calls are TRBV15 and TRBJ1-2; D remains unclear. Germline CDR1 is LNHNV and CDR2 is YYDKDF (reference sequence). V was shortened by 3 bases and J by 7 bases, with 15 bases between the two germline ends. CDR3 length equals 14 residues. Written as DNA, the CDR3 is TGTGCCACCAGCAGCCTAGGGAGTGGGGTTGGCTACACCTTC. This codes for CATSSLGSGVGYTF.

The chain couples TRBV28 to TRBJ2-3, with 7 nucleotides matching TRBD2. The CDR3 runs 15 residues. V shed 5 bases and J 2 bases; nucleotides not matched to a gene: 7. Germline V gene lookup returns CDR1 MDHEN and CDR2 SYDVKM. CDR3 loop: CASSPLAETTDTQYF. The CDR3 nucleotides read TGTGCCAGCAGTCCTCTAGCGGAGACCACAGATACGCAGTATTTT.